This TCR beta chain was sequenced during a study of cytomegalovirus exposure and HLA in healthy donors. The CDR3 is 17 amino acids. With 2 bases removed from V and 1 base from J, the gap between germline ends came to 15 bases. Germline CDR1 LGHNT, CDR2 FRNRAP. PCR primers comprised 60 Vbeta and 13 Jbeta primers. The data were produced by immunoSEQ multiplex PCR, yet TCRdb's version contains in-frame clones alone and is incomplete. The sample's table shows more than 200,000 clones. The clonotype originates from a woman between 25 and 40 years old in good health and CMV-seropositive. Material: PBMCs. V and J are TRBV12-5 and TRBJ2-1; D remains ambiguous. The CDR3 nucleotides read TGTGCTAGTGGTTTGATCTACACTATTACTTCCTACAATGAGCAGTTCTTC. Its translation is CASGLIYTITSYNEQFF. The variable domain in full, completed from reference TRBV12-5 and TRBJ2-1, reads DARVTQTPRHKVTEMGQEVTMRCQPILGHNTVFWYRQTMMQGLELLAYFRNRAPLDDSGMPKDRFSAEMPDATLATLKIQPSEPRDSAVYFCASGLIYTITSYNEQFFGPGTRLTVL.